A selection of T cell receptor beta chains follows, all from one sample in a study of identical twins. TCRdb fed the 5' RACE reads into MiXCR, producing one record per CDR3 protein. Altogether about 490,000 distinct CDR3 sequences are present, around 15% being singletons, with the ten largest covering 0.44%. This same sample was also part of a study on yellow fever vaccine responses in identical twins.

Sequenced sample: CD4+ T cells sorted from blood. Every receptor here comes from a young woman in good health. The CDR3 runs from the conserved cysteine through the conserved F or W. Each record gives: CDR3 length, clone size, V gene, J gene, CDR3 protein. Expanded clones get a size class; other rows say once, few or many, or leave the size out.

>13|few|TRBV5-6|TRBJ2-3
CASTFRRTDTQYF
>14|few|TRBV2|TRBJ1-5
CASRARQGHQPQHF
>15|few|TRBV21-1|TRBJ1-1
CASSKLQGIGTEAFF
>14|few|TRBV12-3/TRBV12-4|TRBJ2-5
CASSSRDTKETQYF
>14|.|TRBV28|TRBJ2-3
CASSFPSGTDTQYF
>15|.|TRBV6-1|TRBJ2-2
CASGANRVNTGELFF
>17|.|TRBV12-5|TRBJ2-3
CASGLVQSSGITDTQYF
>12|.|TRBV12-3/TRBV12-4|TRBJ2-1
CASSQSSVEQFF
>12|few|TRBV2|TRBJ2-7
CASGQGAYEQYF
>14|.|TRBV10-3|TRBJ2-7
CAIGPDRGTYEQYF
>14|.|TRBV3-1|TRBJ2-7
CASSPGTGSHEQYF
>15|few|TRBV5-1|TRBJ2-1
CACKREGTGYNEQFF
>14|.|TRBV20-1|TRBJ2-1
CSAVRLSPYNEQFF